Following are 25 T cell receptor beta chains from one sample sequenced in a study of blood T cell repertoires in COVID-19. The method was immunoSEQ multiplex PCR; TCRdb's version includes in-frame clones alone and lacks a portion of them. The table lists 150,000 to 200,000 clones, approximately 80% of them singletons. The sequenced material came from PBMCs or T cells enriched from blood (not recorded which). The receptors were sampled from a woman aged 55 to 70 who had recovered from COVID-19.

The chain recombines TRBV18 with TRBJ2-5, with TRBD1 matching 8 bases. From germline, CDR1 is KGHSH and CDR2 LQKENI. Unmatched junction bases numbered 0, after V lost 0 bases and J lost 3 bases. This CDR3 is 14 amino acids long. The CDR3 loop is CASSPPTGEETQYF. As DNA, the CDR3 is TGTGCCAGCTCACCACCGACAGGGGAAGAGACCCAGTACTTC.

This rearrangement joins TRBV4-1 to TRBJ1-1; D call uncertain. CDR3 length equals 13 residues. From germline, CDR1 is MGHRA and CDR2 YSYEKL. The V end was cut by 1 base, the J end by 3 bases, with 6 bases between. Written as DNA, the CDR3 is TGCGCCAGCAGCCAAGTCGAGTACACTGAAGCTTTCTTT. This sequence encodes CASSQVEYTEAFF.

The rearrangement joins TRBV7-2 to TRBJ1-1; D is undetermined. The CDR3 has 16 amino acids. V shed 1 base and J shed 0 bases, with 12 bases lying between them. Germline CDR1 reads SGHTA; CDR2 reads FQGNSA. In DNA, the CDR3 is TGTGCCAGCAGCTTAGTATTGAGGGTCATGAACACTGAAGCTTTCTTT. It specifies CASSLVLRVMNTEAFF.

CDR3 coding DNA: TGTGCCACCCGCCAGAGGGTGGGTAACTATGGCTACACCTTC. Residues: CATRQRVGNYGYTF. The chain couples TRBV27 to TRBJ1-2; D is unclear. CDR1 and CDR2 from the germline V gene are MNHEY and SMNVEV (reference sequence). The CDR3 is 14 residues long. V lost 10 bases, J lost 1 base, and 16 bases lay in between.

The chain recombines TRBV28 with TRBJ1-2; D perhaps matches TRBD1 (5 bases). This CDR3 has 15 residues. Trimming left V 2 bases short and J 8 bases short, with 18 bases between. Germline V CDR1 and CDR2: MDHEN, SYDVKM. CDR3 amino acids: CASSLTYRSRVGYTF. The CDR3 region has the DNA TGTGCCAGCAGTTTAACTTACAGGTCTCGGGTGGGCTACACCTTC.

The chain employs TRBV10-2 and TRBJ1-5, with a tentative D call TRBD1 (5 bases). With 5 bases removed from V and 5 bases from J, the gap between germline ends came to 10 bases. This CDR3 is built from 13 residues. Germline assignment: CDR1 WSHSY and CDR2 SAAADI. The CDR3 coding sequence is TGCGCCAGCAGTTCAGGGCCCTATCAGCCCCAGCATTTT. Translated, it gives CASSSGPYQPQHF.

The chain is built from TRBV24-1 and TRBJ1-2; D is undetermined. V lost 3 bases to trimming and J lost 8 bases, with 12 bases between them. Germline values: CDR1 KGHDR, CDR2 SFDVKD. The CDR3 loop spans 13 amino acids. CDR3 protein: CATSDPREYGYTF. CDR3 nucleotide sequence: TGTGCCACCAGTGATCCGAGGGAATACGGCTACACCTTC.

The rearrangement uses TRBV19 and TRBJ1-4; 9 bases map to TRBD1. Unmatched junction bases numbered 20, after V lost 9 bases and J lost 0 bases. Germline V gene data show CDR1 as LNHDA and CDR2 as SQIVND (reference sequence). This CDR3 has 20 amino acids. The CDR3 bases are TGTGCCAGCCGTAGTTCCGGGACAGGGAACCAGGGGGCAACTAATGAAAAACTGTTTTTT. This gives the protein CASRSSGTGNQGATNEKLFF.

A single count supports this clone. The V gene is TRBV6-2 or TRBV6-3, the J gene TRBJ1-1; D is uncertain. V shed 2 bases and J shed 14 bases, with 12 bases lying between them. The CDR3 is 11 amino acids. CDR1 and CDR2 (germline): MNHEY, SVGEGT. The CDR3 coding sequence is TGTGCCAGCAGTTACCACGGGGAAAGATTCTTT. This codes for CASSYHGERFF.

The chain carries TRBV5-1 and TRBJ1-5, with D perhaps matching TRBD1 (6 bases). From germline, CDR1 is SGHRS and CDR2 YFSETQ. The CDR3 consists of 15 residues. The germline V and J ends were trimmed by 5 bases and 5 bases, with 17 bases remaining between them. The CDR3 sequence: CASSPEGVYYQPQHF. Written as DNA, the CDR3 is TGCGCCAGCAGTCCCGAGGGGGTTTACTATCAGCCCCAGCATTTT.

The rearrangement links TRBV28 to TRBJ2-3, with D perhaps matching TRBD1 (6 bases). Germline-derived CDR1 and CDR2 are MDHEN and SYDVKM. The CDR3 spans 16 residues. Trimming took 4 bases from V and 2 from J, leaving 16 bases between them. CDR3 residues: CASSSPQQGLTDTQYF. CDR3 coding DNA: TGTGCCAGCAGTTCCCCGCAACAGGGTCTCACAGATACGCAGTATTTT. The whole variable domain, remainder taken from reference TRBV28 and TRBJ2-3, is DVKVTQSSRYLVKRTGEKVFLECVQDMDHENMFWYRQDPGLGLRLIYFSYDVKMKEKGDIPEGYSVSREKKERFSLILESASTNQTSMYLCASSSPQQGLTDTQYFGPGTRLTVL.

The rearrangement uses TRBV7-8 and TRBJ1-1; weak D call: TRBD1 (5 bases). The CDR3 contains 18 residues. The germline CDR1 and CDR2 sequences are SGHVS and FQNEAQ. V shed 5 bases and J shed 0 bases, with 22 bases lying between them. The DNA for the CDR3 is TGTGCCAGCAGCCTTCTCTCCTGGGGCCCTTTAATGAACACTGAAGCTTTCTTT. Its protein is CASSLLSWGPLMNTEAFF.

A note on this clone: Other nucleotide sequences from this sample produce the same CDR3. The chain combines TRBV7-3 with TRBJ2-3, with 9 bases identical to TRBD2. The V and J ends lost 2 bases and 6 bases, in that order; junction bases with no gene match: 6. CDR1 is SGHTA, CDR2 FQGTGA, per germline. The CDR3 is 15 residues long. The CDR3 bases are TGTGCCAGCAGCTTAGCGGGAGGGCCCTCGGATACGCAGTATTTT. The encoded protein is CASSLAGGPSDTQYF.

The chain is built from TRBV9 and TRBJ1-1; D not resolved. Germline values: CDR1 SGDLS, CDR2 YYNGEE. Trimming took off 0 bases at V and 0 bases at J, with 6 bases between the two ends. The CDR3 loop spans 14 amino acids. The CDR3 coding sequence is TGTGCCAGCAGCGTAGAACAGATGAACACTGAAGCTTTCTTT. This codes for CASSVEQMNTEAFF.

This chain links TRBV7-2 with TRBJ1-2, with a weak D call TRBD1 (6 bases). Germline V gives CDR1 SGHTA, CDR2 FQGNSA. The CDR3 contains 13 residues. V was clipped by 4 bases and J by 4 bases, with 10 bases between them. CDR3 nucleotides: TGTGCCAGCAGCTCCGTGGGGGCCTATGGCTACACCTTC. Protein product: CASSSVGAYGYTF.

The rearrangement links TRBV19 to TRBJ1-5; D unresolved. Germline CDR1 LNHDA, CDR2 SQIVND (reference sequence). V was cut by 1 base and J by 6 bases, with 10 bases left in between. This CDR3 has 14 residues. CDR3 nucleotides: TGTGCCAGTAGTATAGGAGGGCTTGGTCAGCCCCAGCATTTT. It yields the protein CASSIGGLGQPQHF.

This chain connects TRBV6-8 to TRBJ2-3, with TRBD2 as a possible D gene (5 bases). The CDR3 runs to 17 residues. Per the germline V gene, CDR1 is MNHGY and CDR2 is SAAAGT. Trimming took off 6 bases at V and 5 bases at J, with 24 bases between the two ends. CDR3 loop: CASSSRRRALPGDTQYF. DNA of the CDR3: TGTGCCAGCAGCTCCCGGCGGCGGGCCTTACCCGGAGATACGCAGTATTTT.

The rearrangement uses TRBV28 and TRBJ1-6, with 8 bases matching TRBD1. This CDR3 is built from 16 residues. Germline CDR1 reads MDHEN; CDR2 reads SYDVKM. J was trimmed by 5 bases and V by 5 bases; bases with no gene match: 8. CDR3 coding DNA: TGTGCCAGCAGTGAGCAGGGGGCTCCAGATAATTCACCCCTCCACTTT. It yields the protein CASSEQGAPDNSPLHF.

The V gene is TRBV28, the J gene TRBJ1-2; 7 bases are a match to TRBD1. With 7 bases clipped from V and 3 bases from J, the junction kept 5 bases outside the gene matches. Germline-derived CDR1 and CDR2 are MDHEN and SYDVKM. This CDR3 comprises 13 residues. The CDR3 loop is CASKETGDYGYTF. CDR3 nucleotide sequence: TGTGCCAGCAAAGAAACAGGGGACTATGGCTACACCTTC.

The rearrangement joins TRBV30 to TRBJ1-2; D is unresolved. Germline CDR1 is GTSNPN and CDR2 is SVGIG (reference sequence). V was shortened by 2 bases and J by 3 bases, with 10 bases between the two germline ends. The CDR3 length is 13 residues. CDR3 protein: CAWSKGSDYGYTF. Written as DNA, the CDR3 is TGTGCCTGGAGTAAAGGGAGTGACTATGGCTACACCTTC.

This clone appeared once. The J gene is TRBJ2-7, the V gene TRBV4-1; 9 positions agree with TRBD2. Germline V CDR1 and CDR2: MGHRA, YSYEKL. This CDR3 comprises 15 residues. V was clipped by 1 base and J by 0 bases; unmatched bases: 1. The CDR3 loop is CASSQGLAVSYEQYF. The CDR3 coding sequence is TGCGCCAGCAGCCAAGGACTAGCGGTCTCCTACGAGCAGTACTTC.

The V and J genes are TRBV5-1 and TRBJ2-7; 9 bases line up with TRBD2. J lost 7 bases, V lost 0 bases, and 11 bases had no gene match. Germline CDR1 and CDR2: SGHRS and YFSETQ. The CDR3 consists of 16 residues. This CDR3 is CASSLELRREGGEQYF. The CDR3 region has the DNA TGCGCCAGCAGCTTGGAACTTCGGCGGGAGGGTGGTGAGCAGTACTTC.

This clone was seen only a few times. This sequence joins TRBV5-1 and TRBJ1-2; TRBD1 aligns across 9 bases. V dropped 0 bases and J dropped 8; count of bases not matched to a gene: 8. The CDR3 has 15 amino acids. CDR1 and CDR2 from the germline V gene are SGHRS and YFSETQ. The CDR3 DNA sequence: TGCGCCAGCAGCTTGGGGGACAGGGATTTACGAGGCTACACCTTC. Protein sequence: CASSLGDRDLRGYTF.

The V and J genes are TRBV7-3 and TRBJ2-1; no definite D call. Germline CDR1 SGHTA, CDR2 FQGTGA. CDR3 length equals 13 residues. V was shortened by 1 base and J by 5 bases, with 6 bases between the two germline ends. In nucleotides, the CDR3 is TGTGCCAGCAGCTTAAGCGGAAACAATGAGCAGTTCTTC. Translating it yields CASSLSGNNEQFF.

This chain links TRBV7-9 with TRBJ2-3, with TRBD2 identical over 7 bases. The CDR3 length is 15 residues. Per germline, CDR1 SEHNR and CDR2 FQNEAQ (reference sequence). With V trimmed by 6 bases and J by 8 bases, 14 bases remained unmatched. This chain's CDR3 is CASSSARSPSGTQYF. CDR3 coding DNA: TGTGCCAGCAGTTCTGCTAGATCCCCTAGCGGTACGCAGTATTTT.